The rows below give T cell receptor beta chains drawn from one sample of a study of blood T cells in healthy people across ages. TCRdb called the 5' RACE reads again in MiXCR, with one record for every CDR3 protein. The data contain about 1.8 million distinct CDR3 sequences, about 50% of them singletons. Sequenced sample: blood. These receptors were taken from a woman between 35 and 50 years old in good health. The CDR3 runs from the conserved cysteine through the conserved F or W. Fields, in order: CDR3 DNA, CDR3 protein, clone size, V gene, J gene, D gene. D genes are given only for firm matches. Size tells how often a clone was seen (once, few, many) or the class of an expanded clone, and some rows leave it out.

TGCAGTGCTAGCGAAGGAGGAATCGAGACCCAGTACTTC	CSASEGGIETQYF	once	TRBV20-1	TRBJ2-5	.
TGCAGTGCGGAAGGGGTAGTTGGTGGAAAACTGTTTTTT	CSAEGVVGGKLFF	.	TRBV20-1	TRBJ1-4	.
TGTGCTAGCAGCTTAAACAGGGGGGAAGAGACCCAGTACTTC	CASSLNRGEETQYF	many	TRBV7-7	TRBJ2-5	TRBD1
TGTGCCAGCAGCTTATCCGGGGGCAATAAAAACATTCAGTACTTC	CASSLSGGNKNIQYF	.	TRBV5-6	TRBJ2-4	.
TGCAGCGTTGGATACGAGGGGCACCCTTACAATGAGCAGTTCTTC	CSVGYEGHPYNEQFF	.	TRBV29-1	TRBJ2-1	.
TGCAGCGTCCCGAGAGGGGGACAGCAAGAGACCCAGTACTTC	CSVPRGGQQETQYF	few	TRBV29-1	TRBJ2-5	TRBD1
TGTGCCATCAGTGCCCCGGGGGGTAATGCGGGACCCACCTACGAGCAGTACTTC	CAISAPGGNAGPTYEQYF	.	TRBV10-3	TRBJ2-7	TRBD2
TGTGCCAGCAGTTTAGACGGCGCAAACATTCAGTACTTC	CASSLDGANIQYF	few	TRBV12-3/TRBV12-4	TRBJ2-4	.
TGTGCCAGCAGTTACTCGACAACCTACGAGCAGTACTTC	CASSYSTTYEQYF	many	TRBV6-2/TRBV6-3	TRBJ2-7	.
TGCAGTGCTAGCGAAGACCCTACCTACGAGCAGTACTTC	CSASEDPTYEQYF	few	TRBV20-1	TRBJ2-7	.
TGTGCCAGTAGTGTGGGGGTCCTTCCTAGGAATGAGCAGTTCTTC	CASSVGVLPRNEQFF	.	TRBV19	TRBJ2-1	.
TGTGCCAGCAGCTTAGGCTCACTAGCGGTAGCCTACGAGCAGTACTTC	CASSLGSLAVAYEQYF	few	TRBV7-2	TRBJ2-7	TRBD2
TGTGCCAGCAGTTCCGGACAGGCCGACGAGCAGTACTTC	CASSSGQADEQYF	once	TRBV27	TRBJ2-7	TRBD1
TGTGCCACCAGCAGACACCGGGACAGACTACAAACTAACTATGGCTACACCTTC	CATSRHRDRLQTNYGYTF	.	TRBV15	TRBJ1-2	TRBD1
TGTGCCAGCAGTGAGGGAGGCCACAGCAATCAGCCCCAGCATTTT	CASSEGGHSNQPQHF	.	TRBV9	TRBJ1-5	.
TGCAGTGCTAGCCCGACAGGGCCCCAAGGTGACATTCAGTACTTC	CSASPTGPQGDIQYF	.	TRBV20-1	TRBJ2-4	TRBD1
TGTGCCAGCAGCTTTTACGGGGATGGCTACACCTTC	CASSFYGDGYTF	few	TRBV7-2	TRBJ1-2	.
TGTGCCAGTTCCAAGTCTGGGGCCAACGTCCTGACTTTC	CASSKSGANVLTF	few	TRBV6-5	TRBJ2-6	.
TGCAGTGCTGCGGACAGCCATAATTCACCCCTCCACTTT	CSAADSHNSPLHF	few	TRBV20-1	TRBJ1-6	.
TGTGCCAGCAGCTTAGTCGCCAATGGACTAGCAGGAGATACGCAGTATTTT	CASSLVANGLAGDTQYF	.	TRBV7-2	TRBJ2-3	TRBD2
TGCAGTGCTGCCGGAAGCGGGGGGGCCGGAGCCAAAAACATTCAGTACTTC	CSAAGSGGAGAKNIQYF	.	TRBV20-1	TRBJ2-4	TRBD2
TGTGCCAGCAGCCGTCAGCATAAGCTAGCCAAAAACATTCAGTACTTC	CASSRQHKLAKNIQYF	few	TRBV3-1	TRBJ2-4	.
TGCGCCAGCAGCTTGATTGGCGGGGGGTCCGGGGATGAGCAGTTCTTC	CASSLIGGGSGDEQFF	.	TRBV5-1	TRBJ2-1	TRBD2
TGCGCCAGCAGCTTGGCGGCGGGGGTTTACAATGAGCAGTTCTTC	CASSLAAGVYNEQFF	few	TRBV5-1	TRBJ2-1	TRBD2
TGCGCCAGCAGTGCCACCGGGGTTGGGAGGGAGCAGTACTTC	CASSATGVGREQYF	.	TRBV10-1	TRBJ2-7	.
TGTGCCAGCAGTTTATGGGCGGGGGACTCCTACAATGAGCAGTTCTTC	CASSLWAGDSYNEQFF	.	TRBV28	TRBJ2-1	TRBD2
TGTGCCAGCAGTTACGGGTTGGTCTCCTACGAGCAGTACTTC	CASSYGLVSYEQYF	.	TRBV6-5	TRBJ2-7	.
TGTGCCAGCAGCCCCGGGGAAACCTATGGCTACACCTTC	CASSPGETYGYTF	few	TRBV7-2	TRBJ1-2	.
TGTGCCAGCAGTCTACAGGGGCGGGGGAATCAGCCCCAGCATTTT	CASSLQGRGNQPQHF	few	TRBV12-3/TRBV12-4	TRBJ1-5	TRBD1
TGTGCCAGCAGTCAATATAGGGGAGTTACGTCGTACAATGAGCAGTTCTTC	CASSQYRGVTSYNEQFF	.	TRBV12-3/TRBV12-4	TRBJ2-1	.
TGCGCCAGCAGCACTACAGGGGAAGAGACCCAGTACTTC	CASSTTGEETQYF	few	TRBV5-1	TRBJ2-5	TRBD1
TGTGCCAGCAGTTTAAGATTGGGGATCAAAGGCACAGATACGCAGTATTTT	CASSLRLGIKGTDTQYF	.	TRBV12-3/TRBV12-4	TRBJ2-3	.
TGTGCCAGCACCAAAGACAGGGTAGAGACCCAGTACTTC	CASTKDRVETQYF	.	TRBV7-2	TRBJ2-5	TRBD1
TGTGCCAGCAGTGAAGGGAGAAGTTTAGGGCAGTACTTC	CASSEGRSLGQYF	.	TRBV12-3/TRBV12-4	TRBJ2-7	.
TGCAGTGCTAGAGGGCAGAACCTCCCGACCCAGTACTTC	CSARGQNLPTQYF	.	TRBV20-1	TRBJ2-5	.
TGCAGCGTTGAGGAACCGGCAATCTACGGCTACACCTTC	CSVEEPAIYGYTF	few	TRBV29-1	TRBJ1-2	.
TGTGCCAGCAGCGCAGACGGGCGGGTCAATGAGCAGTTCTTC	CASSADGRVNEQFF	.	TRBV11-2	TRBJ2-1	.
TGTGCCATCCAGGGGGACAGGGGCTATGGCTACACCTTC	CAIQGDRGYGYTF	few	TRBV10-3	TRBJ1-2	TRBD1
TGTGCCAGCAGAGGGGTTTCTCTGGGAGAGACCCAGTACTTC	CASRGVSLGETQYF	.	TRBV6-6	TRBJ2-5	.
TGCGCCAGCAGCTTGGCTCAGGACAGGAAGAATTCACCCCTCCACTTT	CASSLAQDRKNSPLHF	.	TRBV5-1	TRBJ1-6	TRBD1
TGTGCCAGCAGCTCGCCCGGTGGGTCCGGAGAGACCCAGTACTTC	CASSSPGGSGETQYF	few	TRBV7-9	TRBJ2-5	.
TGTGCCAGCAGTCGCCGGGACAGGGGGACCTACGAGCAGTACTTC	CASSRRDRGTYEQYF	.	TRBV7-8	TRBJ2-7	TRBD1
TGTGCCAGCACTCCCCCTGTGGGGGGTGAGCAGTTCTTC	CASTPPVGGEQFF	.	TRBV6-2/TRBV6-3	TRBJ2-1	.
TGCAGTGCCGTAGTGGGGGGCTCCTACGAGCAGTACTTC	CSAVVGGSYEQYF	.	TRBV20-1	TRBJ2-7	.
TGTGCCAGCAAGGACATCTTTCATGGCTACACCTTC	CASKDIFHGYTF	.	TRBV27	TRBJ1-2	.
TGTGCCAGCAGCCCAATGACAGGGATGAGCAATCAGCCCCAGCATTTT	CASSPMTGMSNQPQHF	.	TRBV28	TRBJ1-5	TRBD1
TGTGCCAGCAGCTTAAGCCTAGCCAACAATGAGCAGTTCTTC	CASSLSLANNEQFF	.	TRBV11-2	TRBJ2-1	.
TGTGCCAGCAGGCCGGGACTAGCGGGGGACAATGAGCAGTTCTTC	CASRPGLAGDNEQFF	.	TRBV12-3/TRBV12-4	TRBJ2-1	TRBD2
TGTGCCAGCAGCTATGGACGCCCCGGGGATGGCTACACCTTC	CASSYGRPGDGYTF	.	TRBV5-6	TRBJ1-2	.
TGTGCCAGCAGCTCGGTGGCGGTGATACTAGCCAAAAACATTCAGTACTTC	CASSSVAVILAKNIQYF	.	TRBV7-8	TRBJ2-4	.
TGTGCCAGCAGATCCATAGCGGGGGTCCAAGAGACCCAGTACTTC	CASRSIAGVQETQYF	.	TRBV7-2	TRBJ2-5	TRBD2
TGCGCCAGCAGCCAAGTTACAGGGAGAAATTCACCCCTCCACTTT	CASSQVTGRNSPLHF	.	TRBV4-3	TRBJ1-6	.
TGTGCCAGCAGCGTAGTACCGGACAGGGGGCCTCTTGACTATGGCTACACCTTC	CASSVVPDRGPLDYGYTF	.	TRBV9	TRBJ1-2	TRBD1
.	CASSSSEDNSYNSPLHF	.	TRBV6-6	TRBJ1-6	.
TGCAGTGCCCCCCTCGGGGCTAGCATCCTGGGTACGCAGTATTTT	CSAPLGASILGTQYF	.	TRBV20-1	TRBJ2-3	.